This T cell receptor beta chain emerged from a study of control samples from healthy donors and cancer patients. Clones were sequenced by immunoSEQ multiplex PCR, and TCRdb holds only the in-frame ones, with some missing. Of 100,000 or so clones detected, almost 85% appear once; the ten largest clones hold around a tenth. Material for sequencing was blood. The receptor was derived from a woman in her sixties or seventies in good health.

The CDR3, as DNA: TGTGCCAGCAGTGAAAGAAGCTCCTACGAGCAGTACTTC. Translation: CASSERSSYEQYF. The chain recombines TRBV27 with TRBJ2-7; D is ambiguous. CDR1 and CDR2 from the germline V gene are MNHEY and SMNVEV (reference sequence). The CDR3 runs to 13 residues. V lost 5 bases and J 0 bases, leaving 8 bases between the germline ends.